This T cell receptor (beta chain) is drawn from a study of human T cells and chemical hapten exposure. Study in general: Patients were mainly female, each with alopecia areata, totalis or universalis.

TCRdb analysed the RACE reads with MiXCR anew, one entry per CDR3 protein. The profile shows about 190,000 distinct CDR3 sequences, around 23% of them singletons. Time point given: patch test 3, about 24 weeks after DPC sensitization. Treatment specified: therapeutic diphenylcyclopropenone sensitization with weekly scalp DPC. Total RNA extraction was carried out from unfractionated whole blood. This clonotype has a handful of counts. Trimming removed 1 base from V and 5 bases from J, with 8 bases in between. Per the germline V gene, CDR1 is SGHTA and CDR2 is FQGNSA. The CDR3 sequence is 13 residues long.

The chain employs TRBV7-2 and TRBJ1-2, with D possibly being TRBD1 (5 bases). Source: whole blood, taken in connection with sensitization to the hapten diphenylcyclopropenone (DPC). The TCR originated in a woman in her 40s with alopecia areata. Some clones in this sample may be carry-over from other donors' samples. Here the CDR3 reads CASSLGRGYGYTF. DNA of the CDR3: TGTGCCAGCAGCTTAGGACGGGGGTATGGCTACACCTTC.